This T cell receptor beta chain was observed in a study of cytomegalovirus exposure and HLA in healthy donors. Across the study: Of about 390 genotyped donors, 80% to 85% grouped in the Caucasian-associated ancestry cluster.

The CDR3 totals 16 residues. V lost 10 bases to trimming and J lost 0 bases; unmatched junction nucleotides: 11. Germline V lookup: CDR1 MNHEY, CDR2 SMNVEV (reference sequence). Points on this clone: Antigen specificity is unknown.

PCR involved 60 Vbeta and 13 Jbeta primers. Here immunoSEQ multiplex PCR was the method, and the copy in TCRdb shows in-frame clones only, minus some. Recorded for this sample: about 120,000 clones. Findings of the study overall: Later on, an analysis found that several of the most significant clusters appeared to be linked to common viral pathogens, which included parvovirus B19.

This sequence joins TRBV27 and TRBJ1-1; 10 positions match TRBD1. The sequence came from a woman aged 40-49 years in good health and CMV-seropositive. The specimen sequenced was PBMCs. CDR3 in DNA: TGTGCCACAGACAGGGGGCGACGCGTGATGAACACTGAAGCTTTCTTT. This codes for CATDRGRRVMNTEAFF.